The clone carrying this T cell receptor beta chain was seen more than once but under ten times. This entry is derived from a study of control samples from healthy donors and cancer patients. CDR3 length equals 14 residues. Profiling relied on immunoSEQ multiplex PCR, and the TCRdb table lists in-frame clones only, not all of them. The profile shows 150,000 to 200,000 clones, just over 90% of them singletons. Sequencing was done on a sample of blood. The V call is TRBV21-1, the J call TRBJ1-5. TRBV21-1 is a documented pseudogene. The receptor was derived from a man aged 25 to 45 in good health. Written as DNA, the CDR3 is TGTGCCAGAACAGGGAGGGATAGCAATCAGCCCCAGCATTTT. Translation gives CARTGRDSNQPQHF.